The sequence of this TCR beta chain was determined in a study of T-cell memory formation after mild COVID-19. Study-level background: There were largely donor-specific TCR clusters.

This clonotype was observed many times. Using constant-segment primers, 5'RACE produced TCR alpha and TCR beta cDNA libraries carrying sample barcodes and UMIs. TCRdb ran MiXCR on the 5' RACE reads and lists one entry per CDR3 protein. This sample has about 470,000 distinct CDR3 sequences, with roughly 23% found just once. Trimming pared 2 bases from V and 2 bases from J, leaving 11 bases between. Germline V lookup: CDR1 SGHRS, CDR2 YFSETQ. The CDR3 spans 14 residues. The sample taken for sequencing was PBMCs or a T cell subset sorted from them (not recorded which). This clonotype was obtained from an adult woman who had mild COVID-19 (a few samples of this study predate the infection). Cell type and time point are not known. This rearrangement joins TRBV5-1 to TRBJ2-7, with a possible D match to TRBD1 (5 bases). CDR3 bases: TGCGCCAGCAGCTTTGGGGCCCCAACCTACGAGCAGTACTTC. Translating gives CASSFGAPTYEQYF.